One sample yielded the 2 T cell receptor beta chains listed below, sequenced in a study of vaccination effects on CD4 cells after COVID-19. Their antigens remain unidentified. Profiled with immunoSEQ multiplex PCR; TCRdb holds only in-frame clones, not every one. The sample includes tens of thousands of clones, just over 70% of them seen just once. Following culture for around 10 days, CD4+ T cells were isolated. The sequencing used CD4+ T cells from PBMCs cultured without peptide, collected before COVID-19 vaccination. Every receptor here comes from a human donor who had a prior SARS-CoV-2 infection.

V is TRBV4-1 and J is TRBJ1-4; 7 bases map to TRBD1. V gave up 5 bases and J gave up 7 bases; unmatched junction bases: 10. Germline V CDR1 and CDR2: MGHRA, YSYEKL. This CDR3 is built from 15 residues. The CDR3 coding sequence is TGCGCCAGCAGCGTCTCCGGGACAGTGCGTGAAAAACTGTTTTTT. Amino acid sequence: CASSVSGTVREKLFF.

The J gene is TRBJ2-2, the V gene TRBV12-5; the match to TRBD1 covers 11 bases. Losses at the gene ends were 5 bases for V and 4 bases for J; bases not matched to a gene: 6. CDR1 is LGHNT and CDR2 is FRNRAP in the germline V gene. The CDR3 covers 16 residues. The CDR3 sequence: CASGPGTGGSTGELFF. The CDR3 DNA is TGTGCTAGTGGTCCAGGGACAGGGGGAAGCACCGGGGAGCTGTTTTTT.